This is a list of T cell receptor beta chains from one sample in a study of T cell responses to AZD1222 COVID-19 vaccine. Method: immunoSEQ multiplex PCR; TCRdb's copy keeps in-frame clones and lacks some. Found here are over 150,000 clones, roughly nine tenths of them singletons; the top ten hold about 5.5%. This specimen consisted of peripheral blood, obtained on day 0 of MenACWY control vaccination. The receptors were sampled from an adult in good health. Each CDR3 is given without its conserved first and last residue. Each record gives: V gene, J gene, CDR3 protein.

v_gene: TRBV19
j_gene: TRBJ1-5
CDR3aa: ASSILDSNQPQH

v_gene: TRBV2
j_gene: TRBJ2-3
CDR3aa: ASSERGTGVGTDTQY

v_gene: TRBV19
j_gene: TRBJ1-1
CDR3aa: ASSIIGGPNAEAF

v_gene: TRBV5-4
j_gene: TRBJ2-3
CDR3aa: ASSSRDSEAQY

v_gene: TRBV6-5
j_gene: TRBJ1-3
CDR3aa: ASSYSTGPGNTIY

v_gene: TRBV27
j_gene: TRBJ1-2
CDR3aa: ASSPVREASGYT

v_gene: TRBV2
j_gene: TRBJ1-5
CDR3aa: ASRFSNQPQH

v_gene: TRBV4-1
j_gene: TRBJ1-2
CDR3aa: ASSPADTANYGYT

v_gene: TRBV19
j_gene: TRBJ1-6
CDR3aa: ASSILMNSPLH

v_gene: TRBV11-3
j_gene: TRBJ2-7
CDR3aa: ASSPGLAAYEQY

v_gene: TRBV7-8
j_gene: TRBJ2-1
CDR3aa: ASSPGFLF

v_gene: TRBV11-1
j_gene: TRBJ1-3
CDR3aa: ASSLYLSGNTIY

v_gene: TRBV19
j_gene: TRBJ1-3
CDR3aa: ASNPGPGNTIY

v_gene: TRBV4-2
j_gene: TRBJ1-1
CDR3aa: ASSQRSRGEDEAF

v_gene: TRBV24-1
j_gene: TRBJ2-2
CDR3aa: ATSDLRSAGGPTGELF

v_gene: TRBV5-1
j_gene: TRBJ2-5
CDR3aa: ASSLARQGETQY

v_gene: TRBV11-2
j_gene: TRBJ1-6
CDR3aa: ASRKETGTNSPLH

v_gene: TRBV29-1
j_gene: TRBJ1-3
CDR3aa: SAQQGSSGNTIY

v_gene: TRBV4-2
j_gene: TRBJ1-5
CDR3aa: ASSHADRDDSNQPQH

v_gene: TRBV7-2
j_gene: TRBJ2-7
CDR3aa: ASSVAAHEQY

v_gene: TRBV5-1
j_gene: TRBJ2-2
CDR3aa: ASSLGKSNTGELF

v_gene: TRBV10-2
j_gene: TRBJ1-2
CDR3aa: ASSESQGLFGYT

v_gene: TRBV27
j_gene: TRBJ1-3
CDR3aa: ASSLGGQGADTIY

v_gene: TRBV5-1
j_gene: TRBJ2-1
CDR3aa: ASRLQPGLAGENEQF

v_gene: TRBV6-5
j_gene: TRBJ2-4
CDR3aa: ASSYLPGQGKNIQY